Below, 5 T cell receptor beta chains from the same sample are listed, as sequenced in a study of CD8+ T cells in alopecia areata. As for treatment: oral pan-JAK inhibitor, 5-10 mg twice daily. Extracted from the samples, RNA was reverse transcribed into cDNA to serve as the sequencing template. The assay was immunoSEQ multiplex PCR, and TCRdb's table has in-frame clones only and misses some. The top ten clones hold under 15% of a sample with 110,000 to 150,000 clones, about 88% of them seen once. Sample: CD8+ T cells sorted from blood, taken at week 4, from a patient treated with tofacitinib. These receptors all stem from a human donor with alopecia areata.

This clone has a handful of counts. The chain carries TRBV7-9 and TRBJ2-7; D unresolved. This CDR3 comprises 14 residues. V was trimmed by 1 base and J by 1 base, leaving 8 bases between them. CDR1 SEHNR and CDR2 FQNEAQ come from the germline V gene (reference sequence). The CDR3 region is CASSLETGSYEQYF. The CDR3 region has the DNA TGTGCCAGCAGCTTAGAGACCGGATCCTACGAGCAGTACTTC.

This chain links TRBV29-1 with TRBJ2-3; TRBD1 matches 7 bases. Trimming cost V 6 bases and J 3 bases; bases outside gene matches: 12. The CDR3 spans 15 residues. Germline V gene data show CDR1 as SQVTM and CDR2 as ANQGSEA. The chain's CDR3 is CSVYLRQGRTDTQYF. CDR3 sequence (DNA): TGCAGCGTGTATCTACGACAGGGTAGGACAGATACGCAGTATTTT.

The chain's CDR3 is CASSPPGQGAYEQYF. The DNA for the CDR3 is TGCGCCAGCAGCCCGCCGGGACAGGGGGCTTACGAGCAGTACTTC. This chain connects TRBV4-1 to TRBJ2-7; 12 bases are a match to TRBD1. V trimming: 4 bases; J trimming: 4 bases; junction bases outside the gene matches: 5. CDR1 is MGHRA and CDR2 is YSYEKL in the germline V gene. The length of the CDR3 is 15 residues.

V gene TRBV7-9 combines with J gene TRBJ2-3; 7 positions match TRBD2. Germline V gene sequence: CDR1 SEHNR, CDR2 FQNEAQ (reference sequence). The V gene end was trimmed by 5 bases and the J gene end by 2 bases; junction bases not matched to a gene: 16. The CDR3 consists of 18 residues. Here the CDR3 DNA reads TGTGCCAGCAGCGAGACTCGTACTAGCGTTTTTTCCACAGATACGCAGTATTTT. Amino acids: CASSETRTSVFSTDTQYF.

The CDR3 DNA reads TGTGCCAGCACGCGGGGGGGGTCCTCCTACAATGAGCAGTTCTTC. Its protein is CASTRGGSSYNEQFF. This sequence joins TRBV6-5 and TRBJ2-1; 9 positions agree with TRBD2. Germline lookup yields CDR1 MNHEY and CDR2 SVGAGI. V gave up 7 bases and J gave up 0 bases; unmatched junction bases: 4. The CDR3 length is 15 residues.